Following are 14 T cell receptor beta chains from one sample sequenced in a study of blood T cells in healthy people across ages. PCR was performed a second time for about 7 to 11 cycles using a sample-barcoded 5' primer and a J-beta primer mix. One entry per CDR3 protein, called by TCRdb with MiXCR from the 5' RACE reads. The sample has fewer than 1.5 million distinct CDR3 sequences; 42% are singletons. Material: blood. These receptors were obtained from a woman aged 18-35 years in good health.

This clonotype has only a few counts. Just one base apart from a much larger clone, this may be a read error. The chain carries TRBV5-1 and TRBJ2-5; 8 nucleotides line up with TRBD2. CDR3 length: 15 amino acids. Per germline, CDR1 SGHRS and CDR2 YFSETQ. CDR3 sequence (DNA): TGTGCCAGCAGCTTAGGCCTAGCGGGCTACAATGAGCAGTACTTC. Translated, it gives CASSLGLAGYNEQYF. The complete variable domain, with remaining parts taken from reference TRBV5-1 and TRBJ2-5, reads KAGVTQTPRYLIKTRGQQVTLSCSPISGHRSVSWYQQTPGQGLQFLFEYFSETQRNKGNFPGRFSGRQFSNSRSEMNVSTLELGDSALYLCASSLGLAGYNEQYFGPGTRLLVL.

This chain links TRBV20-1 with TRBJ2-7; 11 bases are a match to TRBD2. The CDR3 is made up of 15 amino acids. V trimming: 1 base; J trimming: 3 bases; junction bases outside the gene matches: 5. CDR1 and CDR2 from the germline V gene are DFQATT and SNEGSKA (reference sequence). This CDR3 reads CSARGGSGRDYEQYF. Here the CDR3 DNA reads TGCAGTGCTAGAGGGGGTAGCGGGAGGGACTACGAGCAGTACTTC.

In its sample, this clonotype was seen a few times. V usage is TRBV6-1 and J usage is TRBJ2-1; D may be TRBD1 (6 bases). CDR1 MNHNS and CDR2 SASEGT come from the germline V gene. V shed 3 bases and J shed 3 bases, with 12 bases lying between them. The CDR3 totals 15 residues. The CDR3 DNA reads TGTGCCAGCAGTGAGATGACAGGTATCTACAATGAGCAGTTCTTC. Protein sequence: CASSEMTGIYNEQFF.

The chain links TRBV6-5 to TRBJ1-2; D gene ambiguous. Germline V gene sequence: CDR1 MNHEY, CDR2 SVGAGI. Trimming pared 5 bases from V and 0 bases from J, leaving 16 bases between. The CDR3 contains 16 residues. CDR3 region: CASSPRGVIANYGYTF. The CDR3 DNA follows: TGTGCCAGCAGTCCCCGAGGCGTCATAGCTAACTATGGCTACACCTTC.

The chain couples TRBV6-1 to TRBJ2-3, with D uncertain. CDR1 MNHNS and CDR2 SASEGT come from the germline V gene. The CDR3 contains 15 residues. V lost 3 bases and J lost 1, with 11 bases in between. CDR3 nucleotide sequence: TGTGCCAGCAGTGAGAAGGCTCGTGGCACAGATACGCAGTATTTT. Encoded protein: CASSEKARGTDTQYF.

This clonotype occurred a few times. The CDR3 coding sequence is TGTGCCAGCAGTGGTAATCTGGGGGGAGGCGAGCAGTACTTC. It specifies CASSGNLGGGEQYF. The genes are TRBV25-1 and TRBJ2-4, with D maybe TRBD2 (6 bases). The J call may be faulty, since TRBJ2-7 better matches the DNA end. The CDR3 contains 14 residues. CDR1 and CDR2 from the germline V gene are MGHDK and SYGVNS.

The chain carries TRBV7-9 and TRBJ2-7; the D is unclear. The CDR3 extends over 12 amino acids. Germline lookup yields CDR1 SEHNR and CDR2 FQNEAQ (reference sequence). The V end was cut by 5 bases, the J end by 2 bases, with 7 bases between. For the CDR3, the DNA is TGTGCCAGCAGCACTACCACCTACGAGCAGTACTTC. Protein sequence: CASSTTTYEQYF. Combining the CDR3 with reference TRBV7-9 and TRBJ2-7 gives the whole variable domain DTGVSQNPRHKITKRGQNVTFRCDPISEHNRLYWYRQTLGQGPEFLTYFQNEAQLEKSRLLSDRFSAERPKGSFSTLEIQRTEQGDSAMYLCASSTTTYEQYFGPGTRLTVT.

As DNA, the CDR3 is TGTGCCAGCAGCAAAGTATTATCGGGGACCATCAACGAGCGGTACTTC. Translating it yields CASSKVLSGTINERYF. V is TRBV21-1 and J is TRBJ2-7; no check of the table's D call, TRBD1, against the DNA was made. TRBV21-1 is designated a pseudogene. This CDR3 region has 16 residues.

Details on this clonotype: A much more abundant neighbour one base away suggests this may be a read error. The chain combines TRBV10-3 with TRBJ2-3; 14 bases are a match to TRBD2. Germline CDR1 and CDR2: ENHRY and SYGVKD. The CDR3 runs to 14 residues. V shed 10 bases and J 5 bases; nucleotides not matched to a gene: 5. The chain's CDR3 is CATSGLAGVDTQYF. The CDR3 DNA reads TGTGCCACATCGGGACTAGCGGGAGTAGATACGCAGTATTTT.

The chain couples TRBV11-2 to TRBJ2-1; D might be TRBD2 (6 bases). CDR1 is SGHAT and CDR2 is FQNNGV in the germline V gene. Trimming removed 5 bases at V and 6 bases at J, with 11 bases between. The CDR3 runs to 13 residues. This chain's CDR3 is CASSRTIFNEQFF. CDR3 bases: TGTGCCAGCAGCCGGACTATTTTCAATGAGCAGTTCTTC. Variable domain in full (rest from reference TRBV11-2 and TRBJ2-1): EAGVAQSPRYKIIEKRQSVAFWCNPISGHATLYWYQQILGQGPKLLIQFQNNGVVDDSQLPKDRFSAERLKGVDSTLKIQPAKLEDSAVYLCASSRTIFNEQFFGPGTRLTVL.

The CDR3 protein is CSASIGGSGGATQYF. The CDR3, as DNA: TGCAGTGCTAGTATTGGTGGTAGCGGGGGGGCTACGCAGTATTTT. This chain joins TRBV20-1 and TRBJ2-3; 11 bases align to TRBD2. The CDR3 totals 15 residues. J was trimmed by 8 bases and V by 3 bases; bases with no gene match: 10. Germline V gene lookup returns CDR1 DFQATT and CDR2 SNEGSKA (reference sequence).

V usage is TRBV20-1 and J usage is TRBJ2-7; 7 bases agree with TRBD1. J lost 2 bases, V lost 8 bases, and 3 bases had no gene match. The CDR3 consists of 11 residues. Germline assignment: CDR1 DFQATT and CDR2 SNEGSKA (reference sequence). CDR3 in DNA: TGCAGTACCGGACAGGCCTACGAGCAGTACTTC. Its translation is CSTGQAYEQYF.

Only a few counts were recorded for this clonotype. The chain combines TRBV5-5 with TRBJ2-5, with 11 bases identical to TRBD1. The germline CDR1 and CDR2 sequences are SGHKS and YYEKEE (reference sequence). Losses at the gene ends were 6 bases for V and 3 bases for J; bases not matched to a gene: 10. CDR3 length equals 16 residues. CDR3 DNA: TGTGCCAGCACCATGCTGGGGGACAGGGGGAAAGAGACCCAGTACTTC. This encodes CASTMLGDRGKETQYF.

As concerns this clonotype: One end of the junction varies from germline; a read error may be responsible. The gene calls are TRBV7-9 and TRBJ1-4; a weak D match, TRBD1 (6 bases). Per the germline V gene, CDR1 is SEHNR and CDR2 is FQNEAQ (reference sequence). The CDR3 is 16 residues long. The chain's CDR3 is CASSLQQGVENEELFF. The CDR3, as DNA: TGTGCCAGCAGCTTACAACAGGGAGTCGAAAATGAAGAACTGTTTTTT. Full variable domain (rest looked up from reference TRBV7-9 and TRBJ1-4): DTGVSQNPRHKITKRGQNVTFRCDPISEHNRLYWYRQTLGQGPEFLTYFQNEAQLEKSRLLSDRFSAERPKGSFSTLEIQRTEQGDSAMYLCASSLQQGVENEELFFGSGTQLSVL.